Shown below are 6 T cell receptor beta chains from a single sample sequenced in a study of regulatory T cells in long-lasting Graves disease. Time point in this sample: newly diagnosed GD, antithyroid drugs for less than 3 months. Isolated PBMC RNA provided the starting material for the TCR library. CDR3-region Arm-PCR and iRepertoire HTBI primers produced the TCR beta libraries. TCRdb fed the multiplex PCR reads into MiXCR, producing one record per CDR3 protein. The sample holds around 470,000 distinct CDR3 sequences; less than 15% are singletons and the top ten take roughly 15%. The same sample was also used in a study of T cells in Graves' hyperthyroidism and ophthalmopathy.

The sequencing here drew on peripheral blood mononuclear cells (PBMCs), taken at new diagnosis, from a patient treated with antithyroid drugs. The receptors derive from a woman between 45 and 60 years old with Graves disease.

This clonotype was seen repeatedly, ten times or more. V is TRBV28 and J is TRBJ2-1; 8 nucleotides agree with TRBD2. The CDR3 is made up of 11 amino acids. Germline CDR1 and CDR2: MDHEN and SYDVKM. With V trimmed by 11 bases and J by 9 bases, 6 bases remained unmatched. DNA of the CDR3: TGTGCCGGACAACGGGGGGGTGAGCAGTTCTTC. Translation: CAGQRGGEQFF.

The gene calls are TRBV2 and TRBJ2-5, with 10 positions matching TRBD1. V was clipped by 3 bases and J by 4 bases; unmatched bases: 5. CDR1 and CDR2 from the germline V gene are SNHLY and FYNNEI. The CDR3 is 15 amino acids. The DNA of the CDR3 is TGTGCCAGCAGTGAGGACGGACAGGGGGTAGAGACCCAGTACTTC. Translating it yields CASSEDGQGVETQYF.

This clonotype was observed at least ten times. The chain combines TRBV28 with TRBJ2-7, with D possibly matching TRBD2 (6 bases). Looked up from germline, CDR1 is MDHEN and CDR2 is SYDVKM. The V end lost 6 bases, the J end lost 4 bases, and 16 bases lay between the germline ends. The CDR3 consists of 14 residues. Here the CDR3 reads CASRVGGPEYEQYF. The CDR3 region has the DNA TGTGCCAGCAGAGTGGGGGGTCCGGAATACGAGCAGTACTTC.

In this sample, this clonotype turned up a few times. V usage is TRBV25-1 and J usage is TRBJ2-7, with D tentatively TRBD1 or TRBD2 (5 bases each). Trimming cost V 3 bases and J 3 bases, with 21 bases left between them. The CDR3 extends over 17 amino acids. The germline CDR1 and CDR2 sequences are MGHDK and SYGVNS. Written as DNA, the CDR3 is TGTGCCAGCAGTGAGGTGCCTCGGCGTGGGGGATTCTACGAGCAGTACTTC. Translation: CASSEVPRRGGFYEQYF.

There are a few counts of this clonotype. The genes are TRBV24-1 and TRBJ2-1; 8 bases fit TRBD1. The CDR3 runs 14 residues. Per the germline V gene, CDR1 is KGHDR and CDR2 is SFDVKD. V lost 12 bases and J lost 3; bases outside the gene matches: 9. Here the CDR3 DNA reads TGTGCCGCCGGGACAGGTTACAGCTACAATGAGCAGTTCTTC. It yields the protein CAAGTGYSYNEQFF.

Comment on this clonotype: This likely came from a read error, as a far larger clone is one base away. This chain joins TRBV28 and TRBJ2-1; the D gene is possibly TRBD2 (5 bases). The germline V gene has CDR1 MDHEN and CDR2 SYDVKM. The CDR3 consists of 13 residues. Trimming took 3 bases from V and 10 from J, leaving 13 bases between them. The CDR3 sequence is CASSFSPSYEQFF. CDR3 bases: TGTGCCAGCAGTTTTAGTCCTAGCTACGAGCAGTTCTTC.